Included here is one TCR beta chain sequence, with context. This beta chain appears as a stray read in a library generated for alpha chains; its size is not informative. V dropped 6 bases and J dropped 4; count of bases not matched to a gene: 7. There are 14 residues in the CDR3. From germline, CDR1 is SGHNT and CDR2 YYREEE (reference sequence). TCRdb fed the 5' RACE reads into MiXCR, producing one record per CDR3 protein. Its clone listing holds over 70 distinct CDR3 sequences. The data were obtained in a study of spatial heterogeneity in lung cancer. Study-wide background: Each time, sequencing found more beta-chain sequences than alpha-chain sequences. Raw-read counts averaged over ten per unique TCR and UMI combination.

This sample's time point: sample taken at primary tumor resection. The sequenced material consisted of unsorted whole RNA from tumor, nontumor lung or frozen PBMC. The chain combines TRBV5-4 with TRBJ2-3; 8 bases match TRBD2. The TCR was taken from a male donor with early-stage non-small cell lung cancer. Sequences were derived from PBMCs, sampled at surgery. The DNA of the CDR3 is TGTGCCAGCAACCCCCCCGGGGGGGCAGATACGCAGTATTTT. This encodes CASNPPGGADTQYF.